Each of the 14 T cell receptor beta chains below was sequenced from the same sample in a study of T cells in tuberculosis. Some clones are missing from TCRdb's copy, which holds only in-frame ones; the method was immunoSEQ multiplex PCR. Of 20,000 to 25,000 clones listed, about 92% are singletons. Sample: PBMCs. These receptor sequences come from a donor between 10 and 29 years old with latent tuberculosis or without tuberculosis infection. Some clones in this sample may be carry-over from other donors' samples.

V is TRBV12-5 and J is TRBJ2-1; TRBD1 agrees at 9 bases. The CDR3 totals 18 residues. V was pared by 2 bases and J by 6 bases, with 14 bases of the junction left unmatched. The germline V gene encodes CDR1 LGHNT and CDR2 FRNRAP. CDR3 sequence: CASGLPGTGRDPFNEQFF. For the CDR3, the DNA is TGTGCTAGTGGTTTGCCCGGGACAGGGAGGGATCCCTTCAATGAGCAGTTCTTC. The variable domain in full, completed from reference TRBV12-5 and TRBJ2-1, reads DARVTQTPRHKVTEMGQEVTMRCQPILGHNTVFWYRQTMMQGLELLAYFRNRAPLDDSGMPKDRFSAEMPDATLATLKIQPSEPRDSAVYFCASGLPGTGRDPFNEQFFGPGTRLTVL.

The gene calls are TRBV28 and TRBJ1-1; D call uncertain. CDR1 and CDR2 from the germline V gene are MDHEN and SYDVKM. V was cut by 3 bases and J by 1 base, with 6 bases left in between. The CDR3 covers 13 residues. CDR3 nucleotide sequence: TGTGCCAGCAGTTTGGGCCGGAACACTGAAGCTTTCTTT. It codes for CASSLGRNTEAFF.

The J gene is TRBJ1-6, the V gene TRBV11-2; 7 nucleotides agree with TRBD1. CDR3 length equals 11 residues. The germline V gene has CDR1 SGHAT and CDR2 FQNNGV. The V and J ends lost 4 bases and 15 bases, in that order; junction bases with no gene match: 3. The CDR3 DNA follows: TGTGCCAGCAGCTCCCGACAGGGCCTCCACTTT. The encoded protein is CASSSRQGLHF.

This chain links TRBV13 with TRBJ1-1; D unclear. This CDR3 contains 13 residues. Per the germline V gene, CDR1 is PRHDT and CDR2 is FYEKMQ (reference sequence). The V end was cut by 6 bases, the J end by 11 bases, with 19 bases between. CDR3 DNA sequence: TGTGCCAGCAGTTTTCAGCGGACTTATCGGGCTTTCTTT. Protein: CASSFQRTYRAFF.

The genes are TRBV11-2 and TRBJ1-1; 7 bases match TRBD1. The junction had 9 bases not matched to a gene; V was cut back by 1 base and J by 1 base. The CDR3 consists of 17 residues. Germline CDR1 and CDR2: SGHAT and FQNNGV. DNA of the CDR3: TGTGCCAGCAGCTTAGCATTCGAAAGGGGGCGGAACACTGAAGCTTTCTTT. Residues: CASSLAFERGRNTEAFF.

This clone came up once. V and J are TRBV21-1 and TRBJ1-1; TRBD1 is taken as the D call from the table, unchecked against the DNA. TRBV21-1 is classified as a pseudogene. This CDR3 contains 15 residues. The CDR3 loop reads CASSKAPGQGTEAFF. As DNA, the CDR3 is TGTGCCAGCAGCAAAGCCCCCGGACAGGGCACTGAAGCTTTCTTT.

This CDR3 reads CASSLGHSDEQYF. CDR3 nucleotide sequence: TGCGCCAGCAGCTTGGGACACTCAGACGAGCAGTACTTC. The J gene is TRBJ2-7, the V gene TRBV5-1; D is unclear. The germline V and J ends were trimmed by 0 bases and 5 bases, with 9 bases remaining between them. This CDR3 has 13 amino acids. Germline CDR1 SGHRS, CDR2 YFSETQ.

The chain has TRBV4-1 and TRBJ2-7, with 7 nucleotides matching TRBD1. Germline trimming cut 0 bases from V and 0 bases from J; bases unmatched to any gene: 5. From germline, CDR1 is MGHRA and CDR2 YSYEKL. The CDR3 length is 16 residues. CDR3 sequence: CASSQDHRGNSYEQYF. As DNA, the CDR3 is TGCGCCAGCAGCCAAGATCACAGGGGTAACTCCTACGAGCAGTACTTC.

The rearrangement uses TRBV6-4 and TRBJ2-7, with TRBD2 matching 14 bases. The CDR3 length is 15 residues. CDR1 is MRHNA and CDR2 is SNTAGT in the germline V gene. Unmatched junction bases numbered 3, after V lost 5 bases and J lost 3 bases. The CDR3 reads CASSPGLAGVYEQYF. The CDR3 bases are TGTGCCAGCAGTCCGGGACTAGCGGGGGTCTACGAGCAGTACTTC.

The V gene is TRBV9, the J gene TRBJ1-2; 7 bases match TRBD1. Trimming removed 3 bases from V and 3 bases from J; junction bases left unmatched: 8. The CDR3 sequence is 15 residues long. The germline gives CDR1 SGDLS, CDR2 YYNGEE. The CDR3, as DNA: TGTGCCAGCAGCGCTTCAGGGGGTGGGTACTATGGCTACACCTTC. Translation: CASSASGGGYYGYTF.

The rearrangement uses TRBV27 and TRBJ1-2, with TRBD1 as a possible D gene (6 bases). The germline V gene has CDR1 MNHEY and CDR2 SMNVEV (reference sequence). The CDR3 runs to 13 residues. Between the trimmed V and J ends, which lost 8 bases and 7 bases, there was a span of 17 bases. Here the CDR3 DNA reads TGTGCCAGCCAATCGGGGGGGCTAGGTGGCTACACCTTC. It encodes CASQSGGLGGYTF.

The V and J genes are TRBV5-1 and TRBJ1-2, with no clear D. The V gene lost 2 bases and the J gene lost 5 bases, with 16 bases spanning the gap. The CDR3 is 15 residues long. From germline, CDR1 is SGHRS and CDR2 YFSETQ. CDR3 residues: CASSLLGDTQYGYTF. As DNA, the CDR3 is TGCGCCAGCAGCTTATTGGGAGATACCCAATATGGCTACACCTTC.

The chain uses TRBV11-2 and TRBJ2-1; 14 bases are shared with TRBD2. CDR1 is SGHAT, CDR2 FQNNGV, per germline. The ends lost 5 bases at V and 5 bases at J; junction bases unmatched: 8. The length of the CDR3 is 17 residues. The CDR3 protein is CASSPGTSGSGDNEQFF. CDR3 coding DNA: TGTGCCAGCAGCCCGGGGACTAGCGGGAGTGGCGACAATGAGCAGTTCTTC.

This sequence joins TRBV27 and TRBJ2-3; D may be TRBD2 (7 bases). CDR1 is MNHEY, CDR2 SMNVEV, per germline (reference sequence). V gave up 5 bases and J gave up 2 bases, with 20 bases separating them. CDR3 length equals 17 residues. The CDR3 DNA is TGTGCCAGCAGTCCAGGGGTAGGCCTAGCGGTCACAGATACGCAGTATTTT. It translates to CASSPGVGLAVTDTQYF.